This T cell receptor beta chain was retrieved from a study of CD8+ T cells in alopecia areata. The CDR3 sequence is 18 residues long. Trimming removed 6 bases from V and 5 bases from J; junction bases left unmatched: 15. CDR1 MDHEN and CDR2 SYDVKM come from the germline V gene. Extraction of RNA preceded its reverse transcription into cDNA, which served as the sequencing template. Libraries were prepared by immunoSEQ multiplex PCR; TCRdb keeps only in-frame clonotypes and omits some of them. The sample includes about 220,000 clones, approximately 57% of them seen just once. Treatment of the sample: oral pan-JAK inhibitor, 5-10 mg twice daily.

The clonotype comes from a human donor with alopecia areata. The sequenced sample was CD4+ T cells sorted from blood, obtained at week 4, from a patient treated with tofacitinib. The chain carries TRBV28 and TRBJ2-6; TRBD1 matches at 8 bases. CDR3 protein: CASSRSGQGTDRANVLTF. CDR3 nucleotide sequence: TGTGCCAGCAGCCGATCAGGACAGGGCACGGACCGGGCCAACGTCCTGACTTTC.